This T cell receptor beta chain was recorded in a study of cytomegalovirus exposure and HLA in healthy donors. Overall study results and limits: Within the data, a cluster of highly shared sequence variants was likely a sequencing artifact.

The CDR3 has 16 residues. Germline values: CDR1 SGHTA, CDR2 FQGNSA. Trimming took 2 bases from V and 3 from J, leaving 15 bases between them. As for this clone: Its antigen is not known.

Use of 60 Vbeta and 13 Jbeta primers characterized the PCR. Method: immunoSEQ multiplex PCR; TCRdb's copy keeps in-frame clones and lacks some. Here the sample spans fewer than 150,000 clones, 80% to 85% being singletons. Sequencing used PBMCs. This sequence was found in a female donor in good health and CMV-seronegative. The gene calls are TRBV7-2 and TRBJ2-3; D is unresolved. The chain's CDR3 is CASSLLGGSSTDTQYF. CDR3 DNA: TGTGCCAGCAGCTTACTTGGCGGCAGCAGTACAGATACGCAGTATTTT.